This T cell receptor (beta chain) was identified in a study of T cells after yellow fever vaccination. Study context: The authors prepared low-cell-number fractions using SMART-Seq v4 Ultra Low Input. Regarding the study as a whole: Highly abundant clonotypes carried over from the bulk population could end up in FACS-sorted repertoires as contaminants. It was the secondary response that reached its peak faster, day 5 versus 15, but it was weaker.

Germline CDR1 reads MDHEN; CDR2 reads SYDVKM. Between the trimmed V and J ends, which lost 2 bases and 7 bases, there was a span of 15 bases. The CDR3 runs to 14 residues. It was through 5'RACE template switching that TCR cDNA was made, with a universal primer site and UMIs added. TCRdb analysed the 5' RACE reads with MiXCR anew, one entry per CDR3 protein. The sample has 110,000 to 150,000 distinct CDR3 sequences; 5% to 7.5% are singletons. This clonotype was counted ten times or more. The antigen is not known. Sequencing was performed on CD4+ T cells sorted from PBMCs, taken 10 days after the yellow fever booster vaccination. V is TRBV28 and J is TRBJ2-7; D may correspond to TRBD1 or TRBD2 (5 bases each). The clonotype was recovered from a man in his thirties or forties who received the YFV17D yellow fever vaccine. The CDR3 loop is CASSLGTAFGEQYF. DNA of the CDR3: TGTGCCAGCAGTTTAGGGACGGCTTTTGGAGAGCAGTACTTC. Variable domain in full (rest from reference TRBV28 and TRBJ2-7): DVKVTQSSRYLVKRTGEKVFLECVQDMDHENMFWYRQDPGLGLRLIYFSYDVKMKEKGDIPEGYSVSREKKERFSLILESASTNQTSMYLCASSLGTAFGEQYFGPGTRLTVT.